This entry concerns a single T cell receptor beta chain. What antigen it recognizes has not been identified. Base-call qualities are not available, and no considerably larger clone is one nucleotide away. The trial excluded patients who had a history of autoimmune disease or who were on systemic immunosuppression. Peripheral blood for TCR sequencing was collected from all dose cohorts at baseline, on cycle 4 day 1, and on cycle 7 day 1. The samples were drawn from a first-in-human, open-label, multicenter phase I dose-escalation trial of ivuxolimab. Adults with locally advanced or metastatic melanoma, renal cell carcinoma, hepatocellular carcinoma or head and neck squamous cell carcinoma were enrolled in the trial. CD4+ and CD8+ T cells were sorted separately from peripheral blood before TCR sequencing. The CDR3 contains 15 residues, cysteine and phenylalanine counted. The DNA shown is the 45-base CDR3, in frame from base 1. The germline V gene sets CDR1 to SGDLS and CDR2 to YYNGEE. V and J lose 3 bases and 0 bases, and a span of 12 bases separates them.

This record belongs to a study of OX40 agonist ivuxolimab in advanced cancers. Study-level background: Ivuxolimab was an agonistic, fully human IgG2 monoclonal antibody directed against OX40 (CD134), a costimulatory receptor. Intravenous ivuxolimab was administered to patients every 2 weeks at six dose levels: 0.01, 0.1, 0.3, 1.5, 3 and 10 mg/kg. Among the roughly 52 dose-escalation patients, 19 had hepatocellular carcinoma, about 15 melanoma, 9 renal cell carcinoma and 9 head and neck cancer. In the dose-escalation cohort, around four fifths of patients were male, and the mean age was around 60 years, with a range of 23 to 79. Prior anti-PD-1, anti-PD-L1 or anti-CTLA-4 therapy was permitted, and checkpoint inhibitors had been received by roughly 40% of dose-escalation patients. Partial responses were achieved by three dose-escalation patients, of whom one had hepatocellular carcinoma and two had cutaneous melanoma. Peripheral TCRbeta sequencing aimed to test whether ivuxolimab altered TCR sequence diversity and caused clonal T-cell expansion. The paper reports the monotherapy dose-escalation portion (N ≈ 50 patients) of the phase I ivuxolimab trial. The research as a whole found: On average, CD8+ T cells showed more expanded clones than CD4+ T cells after ivuxolimab. The antigen specificity of the peripheral T cells that underwent clonal expansion was not determined. At doses of 0.1 to 3.0 mg/kg, clonal expansion of both CD4+ and CD8+ T cells in blood was seen between baseline and week 6. In partial responders in the 0.1-3.0 mg/kg groups, normalized peripheral clonal expansion was found to be among the lowest, especially among CD8+ T cells. Low levels of normalized T-cell clonal expansion were also seen in some nonresponding patients.

To sequence the TCRbeta CDR3 region, genomic DNA was isolated from the sorted cells. The immunoSEQ Assay was used for sequencing of TCRbeta CDR3 regions. What TCRdb holds here is the immuneACCESS table cut down to in-frame rearrangements. Part of the clones is not present; checked against another copy, under half of the missing clones reflect an unresolved V gene, and the others are unexplained. The sample records about 81,000 clones, 85% to 95% of which are singletons. Jointly, the top ten make up around 15% of the sample. The specimen was CD4+ or CD8+ T cells sorted from blood, collected in a trial of the OX40 agonist ivuxolimab. The TCR comes from an adult with an advanced solid tumor such as melanoma, head and neck, liver or kidney cancer. Rearrangement joined TRBV9 to TRBJ1-2; the D gene is perhaps TRBD1, on 5 matching bases. In nucleotide form, the sequence is TGTGCCAGCAGCGGCCACAGGACTTCTAACTATGGCTACACCTTC. This translates into CASSGHRTSNYGYTF.